This T cell receptor beta chain was recovered during a study of regulatory T cells in long-lasting Graves disease. This clonotype was observed at least ten times. iRepertoire HTBI primers and Arm-PCR of CDR3 regions built TCR beta libraries. MiXCR, run by TCRdb on the multiplex PCR reads, gives a single entry per CDR3 protein. The data hold 450,000 to 600,000 distinct CDR3 sequences, with under 20% observed a single time. The time point was: newly diagnosed GD, antithyroid drugs for less than 3 months. PBMCs provided the RNA from which the TCR library was made. EDTA tubes received nine milliliters of drawn peripheral blood. These data also formed part of another study, on T cells in Graves' hyperthyroidism and ophthalmopathy.

Source: peripheral blood mononuclear cells (PBMCs), taken at new diagnosis, from a patient treated with antithyroid drugs. This receptor was taken from a man in his forties or fifties with Graves disease.

The CDR3 region has the DNA TGTGCCAGCAGCGGACAGTTCGCGAACACCGGGGAGCTGTTTTTT. Translation: CASSGQFANTGELFF. The rearrangement links TRBV7-3 to TRBJ2-2, with a weak D call TRBD1 (6 bases). Trimming shortened V by 5 bases and J by 0 bases, and 10 bases separated the two germline ends. CDR3 size: 15 residues. Germline CDR1 reads SGHTA; CDR2 reads FQGTGA.